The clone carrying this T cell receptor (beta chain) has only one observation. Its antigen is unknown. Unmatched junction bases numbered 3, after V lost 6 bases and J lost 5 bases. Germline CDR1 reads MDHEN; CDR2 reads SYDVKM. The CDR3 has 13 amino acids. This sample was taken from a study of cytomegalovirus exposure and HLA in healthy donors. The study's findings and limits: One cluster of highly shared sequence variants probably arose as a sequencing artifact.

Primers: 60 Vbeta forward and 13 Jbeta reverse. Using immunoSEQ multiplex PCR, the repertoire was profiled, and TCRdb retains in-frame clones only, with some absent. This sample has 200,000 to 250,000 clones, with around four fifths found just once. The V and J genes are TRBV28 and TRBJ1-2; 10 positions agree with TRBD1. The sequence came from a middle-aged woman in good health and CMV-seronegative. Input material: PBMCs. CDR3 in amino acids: CASSLGQGYGYTF. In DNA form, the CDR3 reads TGTGCCAGCAGCCTGGGACAGGGGTATGGCTACACCTTC.